This T cell receptor (beta chain) was identified during a study of blood T cell repertoires in COVID-19. The method was immunoSEQ multiplex PCR; TCRdb's version includes in-frame clones alone and lacks a portion of them. The sample consists of around 81,000 clones, approximately 80% of them appearing once. CDR3 size: 15 residues. V was pared by 0 bases and J by 5 bases, with 10 bases between. Germline-derived CDR1 and CDR2 are LGHDT and YNNKEL (reference sequence). The sequence was collected from a human donor in a cohort sampled during active COVID-19. Sample: peripheral blood. This chain connects TRBV3-1 (or the pseudogene TRBV3-2) to TRBJ2-2; a weak D match, TRBD2 (6 bases). CDR3 protein: CASSQDRGKTGELFF. The CDR3 DNA sequence: TGTGCCAGCAGCCAAGATCGGGGGAAAACCGGGGAGCTGTTTTTT.